These 19 T cell receptor beta chains came from one sample sequenced in a study of early T cells in non-severe SARS-CoV-2 infection. TCRdb re-analysed the 5' RACE reads in MiXCR, keeping a single row per CDR3 protein. The sample lists 90,000 to 130,000 distinct CDR3 sequences, about 12% seen once, with 3.1% in the top ten. The sequencing sample was made of whole blood. These receptors were obtained from an adult who was a healthcare worker with PCR-confirmed SARS-CoV-2 infection or an uninfected control (not recorded which).

The V call is TRBV30, the J call TRBJ2-3; 9 nucleotides agree with TRBD2. Germline CDR1 GTSNPN, CDR2 SVGIG (reference sequence). The CDR3 spans 15 residues. The J segment lost 4 bases and the V segment lost 1 base, leaving 6 bases of the junction unmatched. Here the CDR3 reads CAWSGRAGGADTQYF. The CDR3 DNA reads as TGTGCCTGGAGTGGAAGAGCGGGAGGAGCAGATACGCAGTATTTT.

The chain combines TRBV6-2 or TRBV6-3 with TRBJ2-7; 9 positions agree with TRBD1. Unmatched junction bases numbered 3, after V lost 0 bases and J lost 3 bases. The CDR3 totals 15 residues. Germline assignment: CDR1 MNHEY and CDR2 SVGEGT. The chain's CDR3 is CASSYSGTGIYEQYF. Here the CDR3 DNA reads TGTGCCAGCAGTTACTCGGGGACAGGGATCTACGAGCAGTACTTC.

V is TRBV20-1 and J is TRBJ2-7; perhaps TRBD1 as D (6 bases). This CDR3 is 14 amino acids long. Trimming took 3 bases from V and 1 from J, leaving 13 bases between them. Germline CDR1 and CDR2: DFQATT and SNEGSKA (reference sequence). CDR3 DNA sequence: TGCAGTGCTAGGCCTTTAGACAGGTCCTACGAGCAGTACTTC. Protein sequence: CSARPLDRSYEQYF.

This clonotype has ten or more counts. V usage is TRBV10-3 and J usage is TRBJ2-3, with 9 nucleotides matching TRBD2. Germline loops: CDR1 ENHRY, CDR2 SYGVKD. This CDR3 is built from 14 residues. With 7 bases clipped from V and 4 bases from J, the junction kept 6 bases outside the gene matches. The CDR3 sequence: CAINSGSPPDTQYF. The CDR3 DNA reads TGTGCCATCAATAGCGGGAGTCCCCCAGATACGCAGTATTTT.

V and J are TRBV3-1 and TRBJ2-3, with 8 positions matching TRBD1. Germline CDR1 is LGHDT and CDR2 is YNNKEL (reference sequence). The CDR3 runs to 15 residues. The trim removed 3 bases at V and 1 base at J, leaving 3 bases unmatched. CDR3 sequence (DNA): TGTGCCAGCAGCCAGACAGGGGTGGGCACAGATACGCAGTATTTT. Translated: CASSQTGVGTDTQYF.

This clonotype was found a few times. V and J are TRBV6-5 and TRBJ2-7; D call uncertain. Germline V CDR1 and CDR2: MNHEY, SVGAGI. CDR3 length: 11 residues. Trimming stripped 7 bases from V and 3 bases from J, with 7 bases between. The CDR3 DNA sequence: TGTGCCAGCACGTCTCACTACGAGCAGTACTTC. This gives the protein CASTSHYEQYF.

CDR3 residues: CASTRSRTPDGNTIYF. The CDR3 nucleotides read TGTGCCAGCACCCGATCCCGGACACCGGACGGAAACACCATATATTTT. This sequence joins TRBV12-3 or TRBV12-4 and TRBJ1-3; D might be TRBD1 (5 bases). The CDR3 is made up of 16 amino acids. Trimming pared 7 bases from V and 4 bases from J, leaving 20 bases between.

The V gene is TRBV29-1, the J gene TRBJ2-6; tentative D call: TRBD1 (5 bases). This CDR3 is built from 14 residues. CDR1 and CDR2 from the germline V gene are SQVTM and ANQGSEA. V lost 1 base and J 3 bases, leaving 7 bases between the germline ends. The CDR3: CSVEGGNGANVLTF. The CDR3 nucleotides are TGCAGCGTTGAAGGGGGCAATGGGGCCAACGTCCTGACTTTC.

In this sample, this clonotype turned up many times. This chain connects TRBV13 to TRBJ2-3, with 7 nucleotides matching TRBD1. Germline lookup yields CDR1 PRHDT and CDR2 FYEKMQ (reference sequence). J lost 4 bases, V lost 1 base, and 5 bases had no gene match. The CDR3 spans 15 residues. The DNA of the CDR3 is TGTGCCAGCAGCTTAGTGGTAGGGGGCTCAGATACGCAGTATTTT. Its protein product is CASSLVVGGSDTQYF. Full variable domain (outside the CDR3, taken from reference TRBV13 and TRBJ2-3): AAGVIQSPRHLIKEKRETATLKCYPIPRHDTVYWYQQGPGQDPQFLISFYEKMQSDKGSIPDRFSAQQFSDYHSELNMSSLELGDSALYFCASSLVVGGSDTQYFGPGTRLTVL.

This clonotype was recorded many times. The rearrangement links TRBV10-3 to TRBJ2-7; D is unclear. The CDR3 has 13 amino acids. The V and J ends lost 3 bases and 2 bases respectively, with 8 bases between them. Germline CDR1 reads ENHRY; CDR2 reads SYGVKD. In nucleotides, the CDR3 is TGTGCCATCAGTGATGGACGTACCTACGAGCAGTACTTC. Residues: CAISDGRTYEQYF.

V gene TRBV12-3 or TRBV12-4 combines with J gene TRBJ1-6; TRBD1 is a possible D gene (6 bases). CDR3 size: 14 residues. V lost 5 bases and J 7 bases, leaving 12 bases between the germline ends. DNA of the CDR3: TGTGCCAGCAGTCCGGGGGCGAGGAATTCACCCCTCCACTTT. It encodes CASSPGARNSPLHF.

This clonotype turned up a few times. V is TRBV2 and J is TRBJ2-5, with 8 bases matching TRBD1. CDR1 and CDR2 from the germline V gene are SNHLY and FYNNEI. J was trimmed by 5 bases and V by 6 bases; bases with no gene match: 8. The CDR3 totals 14 residues. DNA of the CDR3: TGTGCCAGCAGAATACAGGGGGGAGAGGAGACCCAGTACTTC. Translation gives CASRIQGGEETQYF.

The V call is TRBV6-6, the J call TRBJ2-7; 7 bases fit TRBD1. Germline V gives CDR1 MNHNY, CDR2 SVGAGI (reference sequence). Germline trimming cut 8 bases from V and 6 bases from J; bases unmatched to any gene: 16. This CDR3 spans 15 amino acids. CDR3 sequence reads: CASGPTGQTGGEQYF. In nucleotides, the CDR3 is TGTGCCAGCGGTCCTACGGGACAGACGGGCGGCGAGCAGTACTTC.

This clonotype was detected ten times or more. The chain couples TRBV5-5 to TRBJ2-3, with 7 positions matching TRBD2. The germline gives CDR1 SGHKS, CDR2 YYEKEE (reference sequence). The CDR3 consists of 16 residues. With 4 bases clipped from V and 2 bases from J, the junction kept 10 bases outside the gene matches. The DNA for the CDR3 is TGTGCCAGCAGCCCGTTACCGGGACTATCCACAGATACGCAGTATTTT. This sequence encodes CASSPLPGLSTDTQYF.

Many counts were recorded for this clonotype. J is TRBJ2-3 and V is TRBV20-1, with D perhaps matching TRBD1 (5 bases). V lost 5 bases to trimming and J lost 5 bases, with 11 bases between them. The germline V gene has CDR1 DFQATT and CDR2 SNEGSKA (reference sequence). The CDR3 has 12 residues. The CDR3 region has the DNA TGCAGTGCTCAATCAGGGATAGATACGCAGTATTTT. This codes for CSAQSGIDTQYF.

This clonotype has a count of ten or more. The chain recombines TRBV11-2 with TRBJ2-2; TRBD2 aligns across 10 bases. The CDR3 contains 14 residues. Germline V gene lookup returns CDR1 SGHAT and CDR2 FQNNGV. The V and J ends lost 6 bases and 6 bases, in that order; junction bases with no gene match: 4. CDR3 coding DNA: TGTGCCAGCAGGGCTAGCGGGAGTTCCGGGGAGCTGTTTTTT. Translating it yields CASRASGSSGELFF.

This clonotype was seen many times. V is TRBV11-3 and J is TRBJ1-6; D possibly corresponds to TRBD1 (5 bases). Germline V gene lookup returns CDR1 SGHNT and CDR2 YENEEA. This CDR3 is 17 amino acids long. V was pared by 0 bases and J by 5 bases, with 14 bases between. In nucleotides, the CDR3 is TGTGCCAGCAGCTTAGATAGCGCGGGCAGGGATAATTCACCCCTCCACTTT. It codes for CASSLDSAGRDNSPLHF.

About this clonotype: Possible read error: a much larger clone is one base away. This rearrangement joins TRBV6-2 or TRBV6-3 to TRBJ2-1; D remains unclear. The germline gives CDR1 MNHEY, CDR2 SVGEGT. The CDR3 is 11 amino acids. The CDR3 protein is CAGSPRDEQFF. CDR3 nucleotides: TGTGCCGGCAGCCCAAGGGATGAGCAGTTCTTC.

Many counts were recorded for this clonotype. CDR3 protein: CASSHTEERFF. In DNA form, the CDR3 reads TGTGCCAGCAGCCACACGGAGGAACGGTTCTTC. The V and J genes are TRBV14 and TRBJ2-1, with D perhaps TRBD2 (5 bases). The germline V gene encodes CDR1 SGHDN and CDR2 FVKESK. This CDR3 spans 11 amino acids. V was pared by 3 bases and J by 15 bases, with 12 bases between. Full variable domain (outside the CDR3, taken from reference TRBV14 and TRBJ2-1): EAGVTQFPSHSVIEKGQTVTLRCDPISGHDNLYWYRRVMGKEIKFLLHFVKESKQDESGMPNNRFLAERTGGTYSTLKVQPAELEDSGVYFCASSHTEERFFGPGTRLTVL.